This T cell receptor beta chain was sequenced in a study of blood T cell repertoires in COVID-19. With 2 bases removed from V and 2 bases from J, the gap between germline ends came to 12 bases. The length of the CDR3 is 15 residues. Germline values: CDR1 MNHEY, CDR2 SMNVEV (reference sequence). Study processing details: Quantification of nucleated cells was approximated via reference gene primer amplification. Profiling relied on immunoSEQ multiplex PCR, and the TCRdb table lists in-frame clones only, not all of them. That table furnishes V, J and clone size, whereas the DNA furnished D and trimming. The sample lists under 200,000 clones; about 86% were seen once.

The chain links TRBV27 to TRBJ1-2; D may be TRBD1 (6 bases). This clonotype was obtained from a woman in her 70s with acute or convalescent COVID-19. Source material: peripheral blood. The CDR3 sequence: CASSLEGQGNYGYTF. CDR3 in DNA: TGTGCCAGCAGTTTAGAGGGGCAGGGGAACTATGGCTACACCTTC.